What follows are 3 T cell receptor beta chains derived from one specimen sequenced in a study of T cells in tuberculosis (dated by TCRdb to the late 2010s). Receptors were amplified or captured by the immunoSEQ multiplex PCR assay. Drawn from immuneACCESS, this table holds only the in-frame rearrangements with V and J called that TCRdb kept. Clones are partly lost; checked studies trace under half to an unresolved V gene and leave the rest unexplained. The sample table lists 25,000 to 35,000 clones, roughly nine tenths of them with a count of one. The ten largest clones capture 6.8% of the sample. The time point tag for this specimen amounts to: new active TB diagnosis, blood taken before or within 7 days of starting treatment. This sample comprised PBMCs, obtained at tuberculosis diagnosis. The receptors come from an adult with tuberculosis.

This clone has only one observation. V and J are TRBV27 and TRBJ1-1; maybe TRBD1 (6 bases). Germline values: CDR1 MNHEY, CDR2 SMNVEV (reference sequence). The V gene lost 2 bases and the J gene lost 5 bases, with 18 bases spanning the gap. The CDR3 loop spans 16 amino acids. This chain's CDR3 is CASSLRDTGIGTEAFF. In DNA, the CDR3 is TGTGCCAGCAGTTTACGGGACACGGGGATCGGGACTGAAGCTTTCTTT.

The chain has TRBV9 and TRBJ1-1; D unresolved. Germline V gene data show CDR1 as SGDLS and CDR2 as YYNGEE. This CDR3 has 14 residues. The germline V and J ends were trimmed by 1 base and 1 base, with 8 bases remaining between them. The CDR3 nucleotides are TGTGCCAGCAGCGTACAGGAAAGGAACACTGAAGCTTTCTTT. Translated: CASSVQERNTEAFF.

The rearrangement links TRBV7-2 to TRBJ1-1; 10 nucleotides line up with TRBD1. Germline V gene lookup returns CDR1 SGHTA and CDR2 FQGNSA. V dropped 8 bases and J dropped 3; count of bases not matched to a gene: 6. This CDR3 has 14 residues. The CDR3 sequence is CASGAGTGDTEAFF. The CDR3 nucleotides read TGTGCCAGCGGCGCAGGGACAGGGGACACTGAAGCTTTCTTT.